This T cell receptor beta chain was retrieved from a study of T cell responses to AZD1222 COVID-19 vaccine. General study findings and limits: Donors in the cohort were predominantly white British and more often female, and clonal diversity was possibly underestimated. Repertoire sampling happened only post peak T cell response. Of the AZD1222 recipients, only five to seven were seropositive at baseline.

The assay was immunoSEQ multiplex PCR, and TCRdb's table has in-frame clones only and misses some. The table has 150,000 or so clones, 88% seen once. This clone was observed a single time. What it recognizes is unknown. CDR1 and CDR2 from the germline V gene are LGHDT and YNNKEL (reference sequence). The CDR3 covers 18 residues. V was trimmed by 0 bases and J by 1 base, leaving 15 bases between them. The sequence derives from an adult who had recovered from COVID-19. The chain combines TRBV3-1 (or the pseudogene TRBV3-2) with TRBJ2-2, with D perhaps matching TRBD2 (6 bases). Sequenced material: peripheral blood, taken after recovery from COVID-19. The CDR3 region is CASSQDLSGGMNTGELFF. The CDR3, as DNA: TGTGCCAGCAGCCAAGATCTCTCCGGAGGGATGAACACCGGGGAGCTGTTTTTT.